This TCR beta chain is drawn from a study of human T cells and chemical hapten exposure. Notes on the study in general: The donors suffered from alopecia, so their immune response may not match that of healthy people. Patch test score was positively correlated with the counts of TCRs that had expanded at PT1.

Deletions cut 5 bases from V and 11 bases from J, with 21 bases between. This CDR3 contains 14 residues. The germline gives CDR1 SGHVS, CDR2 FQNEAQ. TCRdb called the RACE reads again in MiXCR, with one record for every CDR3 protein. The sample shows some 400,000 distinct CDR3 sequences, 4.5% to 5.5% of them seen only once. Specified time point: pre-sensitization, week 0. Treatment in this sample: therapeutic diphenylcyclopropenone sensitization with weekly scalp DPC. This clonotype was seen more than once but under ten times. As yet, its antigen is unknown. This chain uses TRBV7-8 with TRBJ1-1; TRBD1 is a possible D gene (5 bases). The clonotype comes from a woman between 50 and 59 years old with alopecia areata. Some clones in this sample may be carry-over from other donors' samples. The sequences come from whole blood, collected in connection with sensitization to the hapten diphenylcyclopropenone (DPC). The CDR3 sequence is CASSPTGTRERAFF. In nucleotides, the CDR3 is TGTGCCAGCAGCCCAACCGGGACTAGGGAGCGGGCTTTCTTT.